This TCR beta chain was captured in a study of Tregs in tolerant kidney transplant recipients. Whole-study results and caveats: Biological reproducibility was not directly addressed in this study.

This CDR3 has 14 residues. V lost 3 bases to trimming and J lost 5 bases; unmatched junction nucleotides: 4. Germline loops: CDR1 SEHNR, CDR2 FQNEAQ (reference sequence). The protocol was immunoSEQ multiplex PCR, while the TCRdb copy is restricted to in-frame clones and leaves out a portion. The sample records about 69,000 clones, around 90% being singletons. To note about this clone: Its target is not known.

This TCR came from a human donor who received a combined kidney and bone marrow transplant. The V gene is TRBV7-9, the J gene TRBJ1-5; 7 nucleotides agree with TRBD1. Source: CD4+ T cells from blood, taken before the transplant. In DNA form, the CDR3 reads TGTGCCAGCAGCTTGACAGGGAGAGATCAGCCCCAGCATTTT. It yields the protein CASSLTGRDQPQHF.